This is a list of T cell receptor beta chains from one sample in a study of Ad26.COV2.S vaccination and SARS-CoV-2 variants. Only in-frame clones appear in the TCRdb table, and some are missing; sequencing was by immunoSEQ multiplex PCR. The sample holds about half a million clones, about nine tenths seen once. This specimen was peripheral blood, taken in a trial of Ad26.COV2.S vaccine versus placebo. The receptors come from a person between 18 and 59 years old who received the Ad26.COV2.S COVID-19 vaccine or a placebo. Both conserved end residues are part of each CDR3. A D gene is named only where the DNA matches it firmly. Rows give clone size only sometimes, using once, few, many, or a class for an expanded clone.

CDR3aa: CASSLTGVVTEAFF
CDR3nt: TGTGCCAGCAGCCTGACAGGGGTGGTGACTGAAGCTTTCTTT
j_gene: TRBJ1-1
v_gene: TRBV6-5
d_gene: TRBD1
abundance: .

CDR3aa: CASSLGWGGEQPQHF
CDR3nt: TGTGCCAGCAGCTTAGGATGGGGAGGGGAACAGCCCCAGCATTTT
j_gene: TRBJ1-5
v_gene: TRBV7-2
d_gene: .
abundance: .

CDR3aa: CAWSVGRRYEQYF
CDR3nt: TGTGCCTGGAGTGTTGGCAGAAGGTACGAGCAGTACTTC
j_gene: TRBJ2-7
v_gene: TRBV30
d_gene: .
abundance: .

CDR3aa: CASSLFLAGVHEQFF
CDR3nt: TGCGCCAGCAGCTTGTTCCTAGCGGGAGTCCATGAGCAGTTCTTC
j_gene: TRBJ2-1
v_gene: TRBV5-1
d_gene: TRBD2
abundance: .

CDR3aa: CASSLPTGPSNQPQHF
CDR3nt: TGTGCCAGTAGCCTGCCGACAGGGCCTAGCAATCAGCCCCAGCATTTT
j_gene: TRBJ1-5
v_gene: TRBV19
d_gene: TRBD1
abundance: .

CDR3aa: CASSSRTYGYTF
CDR3nt: TGTGCCAGCAGTTCGCGGACCTATGGCTACACCTTC
j_gene: TRBJ1-2
v_gene: TRBV25-1
d_gene: .
abundance: .

CDR3aa: CASSLGTLSTDTQYF
CDR3nt: TGTGCCAGCAGTTTAGGTACACTTAGCACAGATACGCAGTATTTT
j_gene: TRBJ2-3
v_gene: TRBV6-2/TRBV6-3
d_gene: .
abundance: .

CDR3aa: CASLQGGNQPQHF
CDR3nt: TGTGCCAGCCTACAGGGTGGGAATCAGCCCCAGCATTTT
j_gene: TRBJ1-5
v_gene: TRBV6-5
d_gene: .
abundance: .

CDR3aa: CASSFTGIEYYTF
CDR3nt: TGTGCCAGCAGTTTCACAGGGATAGAGTACTACACCTTC
j_gene: TRBJ1-2
v_gene: TRBV28
d_gene: .
abundance: .

CDR3aa: CASTLERLAGGREQYF
CDR3nt: TGTGCCAGCACCTTGGAAAGACTAGCGGGAGGTAGGGAGCAGTACTTC
j_gene: TRBJ2-7
v_gene: TRBV2
d_gene: TRBD2
abundance: .

CDR3aa: CASSLDSGRETQYF
CDR3nt: TGTGCCAGCAGCTTAGATAGCGGGAGGGAGACCCAGTACTTC
j_gene: TRBJ2-5
v_gene: TRBV11-2
d_gene: TRBD2
abundance: once

CDR3aa: CASRTGGGEKLFF
CDR3nt: TGTGCCAGCCGCACAGGGGGCGGTGAAAAACTGTTTTTT
j_gene: TRBJ1-4
v_gene: TRBV3-1/TRBV3-2
d_gene: TRBD1
abundance: .

CDR3aa: CASSTGQGLNTEAFF
CDR3nt: TGTGCCAGCAGCACGGGACAGGGATTGAACACTGAAGCTTTCTTT
j_gene: TRBJ1-1
v_gene: TRBV4-2
d_gene: TRBD1
abundance: .

CDR3aa: CATKKGGDRHTGELFF
CDR3nt: TGCGCCACCAAGAAAGGGGGGGACCGTCACACCGGGGAGCTGTTTTTT
j_gene: TRBJ2-2
v_gene: TRBV5-1
d_gene: .
abundance: .